The rows below give T cell receptor beta chains drawn from one sample of a study of T cells in Graves' hyperthyroidism and ophthalmopathy. TCRdb itself ran the multiplex PCR reads through MiXCR, one entry per CDR3 protein. The sample includes more than 500,000 distinct CDR3 sequences, about 14% seen only once; the top ten take roughly 14%. The sample consisted of blood. The receptors here all came from a woman aged 40 to 50 with Graves' hyperthyroidism. The conserved cysteine and the conserved F or W are not part of the CDR3 here. Each record gives: V gene, CDR3 protein.

>TRBV11-2
ASSLLLQGAGEKLF
>TRBV19
ASSVYLDEQF
>TRBV7-9
ASSLFQDNEQF
>TRBV20-1
SATGPHKNIQY
>TRBV10-3
AISEPSRGQGNNSPLH
>TRBV20-1
SAPGMATEAF
>TRBV7-3
ASSLRAGAVTDTQY
>TRBV12-3/TRBV12-4
ASSVLSGPYEQY
>TRBV5-6
ASSIAGTSPSYEQY
>TRBV27
ASSRSLLGYEQY
>TRBV20-1
SARDGQSVSNQPQH
>TRBV11-1
ASSLTPTNEKLF
>TRBV20-1
SARDLRLAGGGYEQY
>TRBV28
ASSFTRGRDRGDTQY
>TRBV6-1
ASSEWVIGRVTNTEAF
>TRBV7-6
ASSLAGTYETQY
>TRBV20-1
SASGLSSGPNQPQH
>TRBV5-1
ASSLGQGREQY
>TRBV11-2
ASSLASGRINEQF
>TRBV19
ASTVSSGSLYNEQF
>TRBV18
ASSPPNINTEAF
>TRBV5-6
ASSLRRRESTEAF
>TRBV7-9
ASSPQSGYYEQY
>TRBV4-2
ASSPQSTGDFNEKLF
>TRBV6-2/TRBV6-3
ASSYSSLEDNEQF
>TRBV27
ASSFRRGEKLF
>TRBV6-2/TRBV6-3
ASSYGGSGMGYNEQF
>TRBV12-3/TRBV12-4
ASSFSTDRGYDEQF
>TRBV7-7
ASSILSGTMLGTQY
>TRBV4-1
ASSPGRLSGRGRNIQY
>TRBV7-2
ASSPSAGMDIQY
>TRBV12-3/TRBV12-4
ASSTTGQGINTEAF
>TRBV3-1
ASSQDSGTYGYT
>TRBV19
ASSEGGQSNQPQH
>TRBV12-3/TRBV12-4
ASSFLREGTGETQY
>TRBV30
AWSVSPTFGAF
>TRBV5-1
ASSSHGGPYEQY
>TRBV19
ASSLLAEVVDTQY
>TRBV2
ASTRQGPRVAEQF
>TRBV20-1
SARGYDQPYEQY
>TRBV28
ASSIQNTEAF
>TRBV27
ASSLLVAGLDEQF
>TRBV19
ASSLAAAGNEQY
>TRBV28
ASSKTSGRNNEQF
>TRBV6-1
ASSPRLPNYEQY
>TRBV5-1
ASSSGTAGENSPLH
>TRBV5-1
ASSLSTRGTEAF
>TRBV20-1
SALPNRGQGAEGYT